This TCR beta chain was sequenced during a study of T cell repertoires in ileal Crohn's disease. TCRdb's copy holds only in-frame clones and misses some; the assay was immunoSEQ multiplex PCR. This table holds 13,000 or so clones, 65% to 85% found once. Time point indicated: neoterminal ileum biopsy at postoperative endoscopy, about 6 months after surgery. There are 11 residues in the CDR3. V gave up 6 bases and J gave up 4 bases, with 9 bases separating them. Germline values: CDR1 DFQATT, CDR2 SNEGSKA (reference sequence). The chain is built from TRBV20-1 and TRBJ2-5; weak D call: TRBD1 (6 bases). The clonotype comes from an adult with Crohn's disease. Sequencing was done on a sample of ileal tissue. The CDR3 bases are TGCAGTGCCATGACAGGAGAGACCCAGTACTTC. This sequence encodes CSAMTGETQYF.